The clone carrying this TCR beta chain has just a few counts. With a J-beta primer mix and a sample-barcoded 5' primer, a second PCR ran about 7 to 12 cycles. TCRdb passed the 5' RACE reads through MiXCR, listing each CDR3 protein once. The sample lists around 1,900,000 distinct CDR3 sequences; roughly 43% were seen once. These data are taken from a study of blood T cells in healthy people across ages. Sequencing was performed on blood. This receptor was identified in a human donor in good health.

The CDR3 bases are TGTGCCATCAGTGATACACCTCAGGGGAATCAGCCCCAGCATTTT. Encoded protein: CAISDTPQGNQPQHF. The rearrangement links TRBV10-3 to TRBJ1-5, with D perhaps matching TRBD1 (6 bases). Trimming stripped 3 bases from V and 4 bases from J, with 13 bases between. From germline, CDR1 is ENHRY and CDR2 SYGVKD. CDR3 length: 15 residues.